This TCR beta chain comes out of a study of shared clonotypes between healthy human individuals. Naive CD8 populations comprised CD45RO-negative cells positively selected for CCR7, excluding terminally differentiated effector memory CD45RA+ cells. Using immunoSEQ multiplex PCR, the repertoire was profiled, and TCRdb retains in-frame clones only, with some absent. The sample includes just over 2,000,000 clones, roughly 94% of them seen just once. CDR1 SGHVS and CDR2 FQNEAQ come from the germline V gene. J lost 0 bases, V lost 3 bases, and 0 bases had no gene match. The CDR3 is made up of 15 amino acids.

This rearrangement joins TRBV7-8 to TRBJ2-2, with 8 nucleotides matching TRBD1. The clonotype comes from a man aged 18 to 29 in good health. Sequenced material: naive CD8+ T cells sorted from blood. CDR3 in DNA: TGTGCCAGCAGCTTGGACAGGGCGAACACCGGGGAGCTGTTTTTT. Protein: CASSLDRANTGELFF.